A single sample gave rise to the 10 T cell receptor beta chains below, sequenced in a study of CD8 T cells in ankylosing spondylitis. Each CDR3 protein gets one entry after TCRdb re-called the 5' RACE reads with MiXCR. The sample has 150,000 to 200,000 distinct CDR3 sequences; roughly 18% are singletons. What was sequenced was blood, either unsorted or a sorted T cell fraction (not recorded which). These receptor sequences come from a male donor aged 10-30 years with ankylosing spondylitis or in good health (not recorded which).

This clonotype was picked up many times. V usage is TRBV12-3 or TRBV12-4 and J usage is TRBJ2-5, with D perhaps matching TRBD2 (6 bases). This CDR3 is 17 amino acids long. Trimming left V 1 base short and J 4 bases short, with 19 bases between. The CDR3 loop reads CASSLGPSWGAGETQYF. DNA of the CDR3: TGTGCCAGCAGTTTAGGTCCTAGTTGGGGAGCGGGAGAGACCCAGTACTTC.

This chain links TRBV7-2 with TRBJ2-5, with D perhaps TRBD1 (6 bases). CDR3 length equals 14 residues. Germline-derived CDR1 and CDR2 are SGHTA and FQGNSA. V was trimmed by 6 bases and J by 1 base, leaving 12 bases between them. CDR3 sequence: CASSVDSSQETQYF. In DNA, the CDR3 is TGTGCCAGCAGTGTGGACAGTTCCCAAGAGACCCAGTACTTC.

This clonotype has just a few counts. This chain uses TRBV27 with TRBJ2-3; D assignment may be TRBD1 or TRBD2 (6 bases each). This CDR3 spans 14 amino acids. Trimming removed 4 bases from V and 4 bases from J, with 12 bases in between. In germline, CDR1 is MNHEY, CDR2 SMNVEV (reference sequence). The CDR3 region is CASSWGALSDTQYF. As DNA, the CDR3 is TGTGCCAGCAGTTGGGGGGCTCTCTCAGATACGCAGTATTTT.

The rearrangement uses TRBV10-3 and TRBJ2-1; perhaps TRBD2 as D (6 bases). Germline V gene sequence: CDR1 ENHRY, CDR2 SYGVKD. This CDR3 is 17 amino acids long. V was clipped by 3 bases and J by 4 bases, with 19 bases between them. The CDR3 here is CAISDEGRDSGYNEQFF. As DNA, the CDR3 is TGTGCCATCAGTGATGAGGGAAGGGATAGCGGATACAATGAGCAGTTCTTC.

This clonotype has a count of ten or more. The chain couples TRBV18 to TRBJ2-3; no clear D gene. The CDR3 spans 18 residues. V lost 0 bases to trimming and J lost 5 bases, with 21 bases between them. Germline V gives CDR1 KGHSH, CDR2 LQKENI. The CDR3 sequence: CASSPPNPGIIWVDTQYF. The CDR3 DNA reads as TGTGCCAGCTCACCACCGAACCCCGGCATTATCTGGGTAGATACGCAGTATTTT.

The V call is TRBV27, the J call TRBJ1-1; D is unclear. There are 13 residues in the CDR3. Germline CDR1 MNHEY, CDR2 SMNVEV (reference sequence). Trimming removed 1 base from V and 1 base from J, with 4 bases in between. CDR3 amino acids: CASSLWPNTEAFF. DNA for the CDR3: TGTGCCAGCAGTTTATGGCCGAACACTGAAGCTTTCTTT.

This clonotype was detected ten times or more. V is TRBV2 and J is TRBJ2-1; a weak D match, TRBD1 (6 bases). Germline V gene sequence: CDR1 SNHLY, CDR2 FYNNEI. V lost 6 bases, J lost 5 bases, and 20 bases lay in between. CDR3 length: 16 residues. This CDR3 is CASSPPLAGVNNEQFF. CDR3 coding DNA: TGTGCCAGCAGCCCTCCCCTGGCAGGGGTGAACAATGAGCAGTTCTTC.

V usage is TRBV6-6 and J usage is TRBJ1-4, with no clear D. Germline V gene sequence: CDR1 MNHNY, CDR2 SVGAGI (reference sequence). The ends were cut back, 7 bases at V and 7 bases at J, with 16 bases in the middle. The CDR3 loop spans 14 amino acids. CDR3 residues: CASTREEWSEKLFF. In DNA form, the CDR3 reads TGTGCCAGCACGCGGGAAGAGTGGAGTGAAAAACTGTTTTTT.

Only a few counts were recorded for this clonotype. The chain couples TRBV7-2 to TRBJ2-3, with 8 bases that match TRBD2. The V and J ends lost 4 bases and 6 bases, in that order; junction bases with no gene match: 9. The length of the CDR3 is 15 residues. Germline V gene lookup returns CDR1 SGHTA and CDR2 FQGNSA. The CDR3 DNA reads TGTGCCAGCAGCTCAGGACTAGCAGGGCGGGATACGCAGTATTTT. It codes for CASSSGLAGRDTQYF.

The sample holds many counts of this clonotype. The chain recombines TRBV5-1 with TRBJ1-6; no clear D. This CDR3 contains 13 residues. Germline V lookup: CDR1 SGHRS, CDR2 YFSETQ. V lost 0 bases and J lost 11, with 9 bases in between. The CDR3 here is CASSLGERTPLHF. The CDR3 nucleotides are TGCGCCAGCAGCTTGGGCGAGAGAACACCCCTCCACTTT.